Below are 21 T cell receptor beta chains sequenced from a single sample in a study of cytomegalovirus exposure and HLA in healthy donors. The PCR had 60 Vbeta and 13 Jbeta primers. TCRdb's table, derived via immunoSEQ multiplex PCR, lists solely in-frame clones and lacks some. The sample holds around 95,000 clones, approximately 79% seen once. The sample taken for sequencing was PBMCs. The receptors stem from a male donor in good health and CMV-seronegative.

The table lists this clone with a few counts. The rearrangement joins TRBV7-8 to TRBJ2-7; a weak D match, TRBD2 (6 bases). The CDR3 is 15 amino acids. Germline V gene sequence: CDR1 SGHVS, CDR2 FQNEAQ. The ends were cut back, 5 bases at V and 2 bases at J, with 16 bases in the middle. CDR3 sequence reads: CASSLGRGKTYEQYF. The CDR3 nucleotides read TGTGCCAGCAGCCTAGGGCGGGGTAAAACCTACGAGCAGTACTTC.

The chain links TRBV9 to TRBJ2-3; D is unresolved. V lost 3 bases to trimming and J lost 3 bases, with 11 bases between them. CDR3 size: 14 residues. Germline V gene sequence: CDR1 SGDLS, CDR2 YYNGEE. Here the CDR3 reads CASSAPVQTDTQYF. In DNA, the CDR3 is TGTGCCAGCAGCGCCCCAGTGCAGACAGATACGCAGTATTTT.

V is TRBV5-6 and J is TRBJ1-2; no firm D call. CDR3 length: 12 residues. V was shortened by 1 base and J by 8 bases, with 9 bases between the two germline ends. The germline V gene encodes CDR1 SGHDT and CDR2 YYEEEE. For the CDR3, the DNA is TGTGCCAGCAGCTTGCTTGGCCGAGGCTACACCTTC. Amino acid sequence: CASSLLGRGYTF.

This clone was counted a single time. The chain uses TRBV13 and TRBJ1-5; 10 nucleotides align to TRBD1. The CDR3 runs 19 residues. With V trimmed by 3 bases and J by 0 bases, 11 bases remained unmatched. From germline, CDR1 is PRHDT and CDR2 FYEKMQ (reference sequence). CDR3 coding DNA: TGTGCCAGCAGCTTCACCGCGACAGGGGGCCCATATAGCAATCAGCCCCAGCATTTT. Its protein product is CASSFTATGGPYSNQPQHF.

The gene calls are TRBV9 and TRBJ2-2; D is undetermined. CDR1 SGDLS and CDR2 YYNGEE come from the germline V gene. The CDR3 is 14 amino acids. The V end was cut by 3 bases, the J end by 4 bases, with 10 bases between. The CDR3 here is CASSARVGTGELFF. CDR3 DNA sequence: TGTGCCAGCAGCGCCCGGGTTGGCACCGGGGAGCTGTTTTTT.

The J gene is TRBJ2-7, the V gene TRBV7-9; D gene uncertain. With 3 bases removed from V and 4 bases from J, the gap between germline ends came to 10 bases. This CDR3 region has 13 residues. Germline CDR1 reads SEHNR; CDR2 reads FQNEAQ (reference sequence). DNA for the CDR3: TGTGCCAGCAGCTTTCCTAGTCGTTACGAGCAGTACTTC. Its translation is CASSFPSRYEQYF. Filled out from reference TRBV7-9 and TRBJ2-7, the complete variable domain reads DTGVSQNPRHKITKRGQNVTFRCDPISEHNRLYWYRQTLGQGPEFLTYFQNEAQLEKSRLLSDRFSAERPKGSFSTLEIQRTEQGDSAMYLCASSFPSRYEQYFGPGTRLTVT.

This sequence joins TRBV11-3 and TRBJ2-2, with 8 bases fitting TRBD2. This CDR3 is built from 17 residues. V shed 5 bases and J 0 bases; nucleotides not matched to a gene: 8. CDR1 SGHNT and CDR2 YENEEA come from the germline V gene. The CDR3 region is CASSPSTSAPNTGELFF. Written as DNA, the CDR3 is TGTGCCAGCAGCCCCTCGACTAGCGCTCCGAACACCGGGGAGCTGTTTTTT. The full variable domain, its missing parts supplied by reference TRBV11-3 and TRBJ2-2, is EAGVVQSPRYKIIEKKQPVAFWCNPISGHNTLYWYLQNLGQGPELLIRYENEEAVDDSQLPKDRFSAERLKGVDSTLKIQPAELGDSAVYLCASSPSTSAPNTGELFFGEGSRLTVL.

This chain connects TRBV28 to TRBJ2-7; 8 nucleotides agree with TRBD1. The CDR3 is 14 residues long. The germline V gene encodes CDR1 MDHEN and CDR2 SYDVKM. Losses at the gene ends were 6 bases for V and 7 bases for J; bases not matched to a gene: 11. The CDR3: CASSLGQGSWEQYF. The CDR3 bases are TGTGCCAGCAGCCTCGGACAGGGTTCATGGGAGCAGTACTTC. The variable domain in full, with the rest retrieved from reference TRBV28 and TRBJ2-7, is DVKVTQSSRYLVKRTGEKVFLECVQDMDHENMFWYRQDPGLGLRLIYFSYDVKMKEKGDIPEGYSVSREKKERFSLILESASTNQTSMYLCASSLGQGSWEQYFGPGTRLTVT.

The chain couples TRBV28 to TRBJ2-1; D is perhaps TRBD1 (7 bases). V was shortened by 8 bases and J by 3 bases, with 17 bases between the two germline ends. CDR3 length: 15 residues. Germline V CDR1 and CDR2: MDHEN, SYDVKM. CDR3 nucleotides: TGTGCCAGCCGGGGGATGGACAGGAGCTACAATGAGCAGTTCTTC. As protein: CASRGMDRSYNEQFF.

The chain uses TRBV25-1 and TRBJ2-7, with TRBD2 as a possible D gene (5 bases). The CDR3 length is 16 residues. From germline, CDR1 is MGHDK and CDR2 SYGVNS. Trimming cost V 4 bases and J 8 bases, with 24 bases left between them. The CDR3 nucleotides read TGTGCCAGCAGTGTATTCTACGATGGGAGTGATAGCAAGCAGTACTTC. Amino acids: CASSVFYDGSDSKQYF.

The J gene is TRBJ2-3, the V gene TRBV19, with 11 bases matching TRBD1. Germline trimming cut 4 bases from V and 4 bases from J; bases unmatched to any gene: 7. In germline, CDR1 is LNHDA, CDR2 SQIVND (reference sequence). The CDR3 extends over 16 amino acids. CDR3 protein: CASSTTPGQGADTQYF. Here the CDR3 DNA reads TGTGCCAGTAGTACAACACCGGGACAGGGGGCAGATACGCAGTATTTT.

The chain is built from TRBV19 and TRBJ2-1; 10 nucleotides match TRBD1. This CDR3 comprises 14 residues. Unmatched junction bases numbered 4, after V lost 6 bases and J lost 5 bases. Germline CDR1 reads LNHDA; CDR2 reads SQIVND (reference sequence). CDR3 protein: CASRPGQGNNEQFF. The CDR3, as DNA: TGTGCCAGTAGACCGGGACAGGGGAACAATGAGCAGTTCTTC.

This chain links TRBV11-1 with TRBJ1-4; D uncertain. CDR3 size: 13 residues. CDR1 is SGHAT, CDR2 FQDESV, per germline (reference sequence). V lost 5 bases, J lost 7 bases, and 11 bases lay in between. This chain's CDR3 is CASSRPGSEKLFF. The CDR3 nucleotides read TGTGCCAGCAGCCGGCCGGGGTCTGAAAAACTGTTTTTT.

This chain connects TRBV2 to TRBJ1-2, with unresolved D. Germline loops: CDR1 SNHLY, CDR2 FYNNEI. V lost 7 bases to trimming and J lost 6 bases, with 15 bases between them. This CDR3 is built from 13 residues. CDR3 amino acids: CASTTPQFDGYTF. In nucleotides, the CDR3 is TGTGCCAGCACCACACCCCAGTTCGATGGCTACACCTTC.

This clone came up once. The CDR3 loop reads CASSVNEYNEQFF. CDR3 in DNA: TGTGCCAGCAGCGTTAACGAGTACAATGAGCAGTTCTTC. The V gene is TRBV11-3, the J gene TRBJ2-1; D not resolved. The CDR3 is 13 residues long. The germline gives CDR1 SGHNT, CDR2 YENEEA. The V gene lost 5 bases and the J gene lost 4 bases, with 9 bases spanning the gap.

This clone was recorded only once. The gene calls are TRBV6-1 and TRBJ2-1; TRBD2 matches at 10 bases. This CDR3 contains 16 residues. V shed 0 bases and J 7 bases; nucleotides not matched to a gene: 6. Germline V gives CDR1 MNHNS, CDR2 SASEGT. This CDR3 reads CASSEARLAGRNEQFF. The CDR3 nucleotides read TGTGCCAGCAGTGAAGCGAGACTAGCGGGTAGGAATGAGCAGTTCTTC.

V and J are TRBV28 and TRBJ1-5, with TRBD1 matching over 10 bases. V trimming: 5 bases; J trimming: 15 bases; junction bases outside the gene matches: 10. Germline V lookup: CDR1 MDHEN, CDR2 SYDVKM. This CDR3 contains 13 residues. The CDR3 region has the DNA TGTGCCAGCAGTCCGCCGGGGACAGGGGCCCTGCATTTT. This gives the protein CASSPPGTGALHF.

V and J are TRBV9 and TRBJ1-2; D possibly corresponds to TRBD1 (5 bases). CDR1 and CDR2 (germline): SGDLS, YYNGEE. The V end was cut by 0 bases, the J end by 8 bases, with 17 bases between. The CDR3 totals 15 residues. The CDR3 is CASSVGDGGFGGYTF. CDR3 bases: TGTGCCAGCAGCGTAGGGGACGGGGGTTTTGGCGGCTACACCTTC.

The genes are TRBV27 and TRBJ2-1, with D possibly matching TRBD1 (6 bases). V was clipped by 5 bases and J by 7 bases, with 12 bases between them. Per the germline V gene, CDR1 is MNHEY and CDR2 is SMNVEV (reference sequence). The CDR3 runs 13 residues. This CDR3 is CASSAYRENEQFF. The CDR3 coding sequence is TGTGCCAGCAGTGCCTACAGGGAGAATGAGCAGTTCTTC.

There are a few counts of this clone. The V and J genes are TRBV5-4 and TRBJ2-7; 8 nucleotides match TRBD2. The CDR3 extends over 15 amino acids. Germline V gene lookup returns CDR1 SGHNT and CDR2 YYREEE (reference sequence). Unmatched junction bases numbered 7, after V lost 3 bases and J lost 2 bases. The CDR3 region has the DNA TGTGCCAGCAGCTCAAGCGGGAGAGTGGCCTACGAGCAGTACTTC. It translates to CASSSSGRVAYEQYF.

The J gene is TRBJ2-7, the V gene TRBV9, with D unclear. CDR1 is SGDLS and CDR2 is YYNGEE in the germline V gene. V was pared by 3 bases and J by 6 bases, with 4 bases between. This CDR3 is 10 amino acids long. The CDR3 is CASSGGEQYF. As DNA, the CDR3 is TGTGCCAGCAGCGGAGGCGAGCAGTACTTC.